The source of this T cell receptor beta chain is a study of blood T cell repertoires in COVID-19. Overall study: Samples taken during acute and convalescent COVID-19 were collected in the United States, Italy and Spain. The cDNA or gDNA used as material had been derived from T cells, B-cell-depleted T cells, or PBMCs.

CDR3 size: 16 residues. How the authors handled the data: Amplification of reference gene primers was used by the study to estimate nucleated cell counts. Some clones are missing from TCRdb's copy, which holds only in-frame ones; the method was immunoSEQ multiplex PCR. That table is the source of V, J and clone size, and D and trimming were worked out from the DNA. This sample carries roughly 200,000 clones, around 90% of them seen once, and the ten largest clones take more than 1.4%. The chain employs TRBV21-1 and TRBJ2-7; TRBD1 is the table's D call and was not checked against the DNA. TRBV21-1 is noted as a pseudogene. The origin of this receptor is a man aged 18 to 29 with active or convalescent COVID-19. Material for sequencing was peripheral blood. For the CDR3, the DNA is TGTGCCAGCAGCAAAGATTACGAGGTCCAAGCAGGGGAGCAGTACTTC. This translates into CASSKDYEVQAGEQYF.